The next 3 T cell receptor beta chains were all read from a single sample in a study of shared clonotypes between healthy human individuals. This table comes from immunoSEQ multiplex PCR, and its TCRdb copy is limited to in-frame clones, with some not included. The sample records nearly 1 million clones, around three quarters being singletons. The specimen sequenced was memory CD4+ T cells sorted from blood. Subset of the sample: CD45RA-negative fraction. The receptor source for this set is a man between 18 and 35 years old in good health.

V gene TRBV29-1 combines with J gene TRBJ2-7; D perhaps matches TRBD1 (5 bases). The CDR3 spans 13 residues. The V and J ends lost 0 bases and 3 bases respectively, with 9 bases between them. The germline V gene has CDR1 SQVTM and CDR2 ANQGSEA. DNA of the CDR3: TGCAGCGTTGAAGAGGGGCAGGGCTACGAGCAGTACTTC. This sequence encodes CSVEEGQGYEQYF.

This clone has a single count. CDR3 loop: CARPADYIYEQYF. Here the CDR3 DNA reads TGTGCCAGACCCGCGGACTACATTTACGAGCAGTACTTC. V and J are TRBV19 and TRBJ2-7; possible D gene TRBD2, 6 bases. Looked up from germline, CDR1 is LNHDA and CDR2 is SQIVND (reference sequence). V was clipped by 9 bases and J by 4 bases, with 16 bases between them. This CDR3 region has 13 residues.

The chain links TRBV18 to TRBJ1-1; 8 nucleotides agree with TRBD1. CDR1 and CDR2 from the germline V gene are KGHSH and LQKENI. The CDR3 is made up of 17 amino acids. V shed 3 bases and J 4 bases; nucleotides not matched to a gene: 13. The CDR3 nucleotides read TGTGCCAGCTCACCCCACGGACAGGGTGCGGGTAGCACTGAAGCTTTCTTT. Encoded protein: CASSPHGQGAGSTEAFF.